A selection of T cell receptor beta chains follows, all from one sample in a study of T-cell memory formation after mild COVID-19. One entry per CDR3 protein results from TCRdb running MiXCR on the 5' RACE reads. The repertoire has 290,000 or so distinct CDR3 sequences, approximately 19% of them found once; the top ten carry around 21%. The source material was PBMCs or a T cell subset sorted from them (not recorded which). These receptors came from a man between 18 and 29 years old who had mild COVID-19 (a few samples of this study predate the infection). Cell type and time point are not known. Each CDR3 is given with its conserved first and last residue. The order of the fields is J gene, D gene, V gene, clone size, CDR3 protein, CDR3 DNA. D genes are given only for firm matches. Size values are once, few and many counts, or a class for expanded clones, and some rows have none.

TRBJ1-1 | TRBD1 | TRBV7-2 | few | CASSLALWTGSLNTEAFF | TGTGCCAGCAGCTTAGCGCTCTGGACAGGTTCGCTGAACACTGAAGCTTTCTTT
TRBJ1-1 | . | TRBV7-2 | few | CASRLWGGGTEAFF | TGTGCCAGCAGGCTATGGGGGGGAGGCACTGAAGCTTTCTTT
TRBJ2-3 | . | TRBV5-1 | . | CASSSRVLGTDTQYF | TGCGCCAGCAGCTCCCGGGTCCTGGGGACAGATACGCAGTATTTT
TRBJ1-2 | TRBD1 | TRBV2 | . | CASGTGAISYGYTF | TGTGCCAGCGGGACAGGGGCGATTTCCTATGGCTACACCTTC
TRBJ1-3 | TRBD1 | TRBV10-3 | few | CAISPGTGSGNTIYF | TGTGCCATCAGTCCCGGGACAGGGTCTGGAAACACCATATATTTT
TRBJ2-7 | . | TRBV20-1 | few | CSARDGRDYEQYF | TGCAGTGCTAGAGATGGCAGAGATTACGAGCAGTACTTC
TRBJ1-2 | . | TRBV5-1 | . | CASSQRDGYGYTF | TGCGCCAGCAGCCAACGGGACGGCTATGGCTACACCTTC
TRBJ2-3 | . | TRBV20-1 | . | CSARDFGVQTDTQYF | TGCAGTGCTAGAGATTTCGGGGTCCAAACGGATACGCAGTATTTT
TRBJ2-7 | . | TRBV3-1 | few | CARGAVRATSSYEQYF | TGTGCCAGGGGTGCCGTGCGGGCAACGAGCTCCTACGAGCAGTACTTC
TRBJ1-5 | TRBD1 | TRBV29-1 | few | CSVGTGTNQPQHF | TGCAGCGTTGGGACAGGTACCAATCAGCCCCAGCATTTT
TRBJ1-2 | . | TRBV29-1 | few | CSVEDPLSRNYGYTF | TGCAGCGTTGAAGATCCCCTGAGCAGGAACTATGGCTACACCTTC
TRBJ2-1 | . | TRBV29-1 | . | CSVEASRTNGQFF | TGCAGCGTTGAAGCCTCGAGGACAAATGGGCAGTTCTTC
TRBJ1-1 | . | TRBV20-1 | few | CSARPLQKNTEAFF | TGCAGTGCTAGACCTCTACAGAAGAACACTGAAGCTTTCTTT
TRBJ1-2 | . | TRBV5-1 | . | CASSLQGSYTF | TGCGCCAGCAGCTTGCAGGGGAGCTACACCTTC
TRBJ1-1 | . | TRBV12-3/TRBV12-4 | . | CASSLNAVNTEAFF | TGTGCCAGCAGTTTAAACGCAGTTAACACTGAAGCTTTCTTT
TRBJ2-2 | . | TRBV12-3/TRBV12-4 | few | CASSLVGNTGELFF | TGTGCCAGCAGTTTGGTTGGGAACACCGGGGAGCTGTTTTTT
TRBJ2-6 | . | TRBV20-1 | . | CSARDRRAGWGFSGANVLTF | TGCAGTGCTAGAGATAGGAGGGCAGGCTGGGGCTTCTCTGGGGCCAACGTCCTGACTTTC
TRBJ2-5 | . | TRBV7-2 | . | CASSPSRGGPQETQYF | TGTGCCAGCAGCCCGTCTCGCGGGGGCCCCCAAGAGACCCAGTACTTC
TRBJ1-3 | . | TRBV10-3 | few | CAISGQASSGNTIYF | TGTGCCATCAGTGGGCAGGCGAGCTCTGGAAACACCATATATTTT
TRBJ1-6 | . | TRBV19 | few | CASSISGRDSPLHF | TGTGCCAGTAGTATTTCAGGGCGGGATTCACCCCTCCACTTT
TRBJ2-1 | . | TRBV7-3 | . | CASSPGAGSQNPQFF | TGTGCCAGCAGCCCGGGCGCAGGATCCCAGAACCCGCAGTTCTTC
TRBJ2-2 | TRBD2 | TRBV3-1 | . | CASSQVAGFTGELFF | TGTGCCAGCAGCCAAGTAGCGGGGTTCACCGGGGAGCTGTTTTTT
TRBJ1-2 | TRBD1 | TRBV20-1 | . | CSAREQGADGYTF | TGCAGTGCTAGAGAGCAGGGGGCTGACGGCTACACCTTC
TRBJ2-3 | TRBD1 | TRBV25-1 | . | CASSEHRGPTDTQYF | TGTGCCAGCAGTGAACACAGGGGGCCTACAGATACGCAGTATTTT
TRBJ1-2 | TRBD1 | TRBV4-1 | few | CASSQEGTVYYGYTF | TGCGCCAGCAGCCAAGAGGGGACAGTATACTATGGCTACACCTTC
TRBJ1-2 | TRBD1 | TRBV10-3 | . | CAISVPGQAENFDGYTF | TGTGCCATCAGTGTCCCGGGACAGGCCGAGAACTTTGATGGCTACACCTTC
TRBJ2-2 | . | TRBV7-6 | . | CASSLGWQGAEELFF | TGTGCCAGCAGCTTAGGTTGGCAGGGCGCGGAGGAGCTGTTTTTT
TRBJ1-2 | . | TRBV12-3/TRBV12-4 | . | CASSLAGSSYGYTF | TGTGCCAGCAGTTTGGCGGGGAGCTCTTATGGCTACACCTTC
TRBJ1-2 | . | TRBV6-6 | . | CAVPNGDGYTF | TGTGCCGTCCCAAATGGGGATGGCTACACCTTC
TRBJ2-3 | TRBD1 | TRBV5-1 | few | CASSFREGASTDTQYF | TGCGCCAGCAGCTTCCGAGAGGGGGCTAGCACAGATACGCAGTATTTT
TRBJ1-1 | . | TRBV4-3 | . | CASSQSGPLQGAFF | TGCGCCAGCAGCCAATCGGGACCTCTGCAGGGCGCTTTCTTT
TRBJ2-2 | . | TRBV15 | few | CATSSQNTGELFF | TGTGCCACCAGCAGTCAGAACACCGGGGAGCTGTTTTTT
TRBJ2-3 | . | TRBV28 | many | CASGSLGDTQYF | TGTGCCAGCGGATCGTTAGGAGATACGCAGTATTTT
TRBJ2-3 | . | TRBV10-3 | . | CAISAADTQYF | TGTGCCATCAGTGCGGCAGATACGCAGTATTTT
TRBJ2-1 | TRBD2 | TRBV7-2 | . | CASSLPGLAGGPSFYNEQFF | TGTGCCAGCAGCTTACCGGGACTAGCGGGGGGTCCTAGCTTCTACAATGAGCAGTTCTTC
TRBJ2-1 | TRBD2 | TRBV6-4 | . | CASSDSGGSNEQFF | TGTGCCAGCAGTGACTCCGGGGGGAGCAATGAGCAGTTCTTC
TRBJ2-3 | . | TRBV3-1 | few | CASSPPSGTQYF | TGTGCCAGCAGCCCCCCCTCGGGTACGCAGTATTTT
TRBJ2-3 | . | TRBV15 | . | CATSRDGDSRTDTQYF | TGTGCCACCAGCAGAGATGGGGACTCCCGCACAGATACGCAGTATTTT
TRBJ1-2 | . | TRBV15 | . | CATSRTPSYGYTF | TGTGCCACCAGCAGAACTCCGTCCTATGGCTACACCTTC
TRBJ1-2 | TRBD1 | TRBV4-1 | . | CASSHASRDRSLNYGYTF | TGCGCCAGCAGCCATGCCTCCCGGGACAGGAGCCTTAACTATGGCTACACCTTC
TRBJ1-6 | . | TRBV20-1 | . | CSARGQTNSPLHF | TGCAGTGCTAGGGGTCAGACAAATTCACCCCTCCACTTT
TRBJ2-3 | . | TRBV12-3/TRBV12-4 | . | CASRRVTSTDTQYF | TGTGCCAGCAGAAGGGTGACTAGCACAGATACGCAGTATTTT
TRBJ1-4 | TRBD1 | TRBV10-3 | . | CAISDEGQGEQKLFF | TGTGCCATCAGTGACGAGGGACAGGGAGAACAAAAACTGTTTTTT
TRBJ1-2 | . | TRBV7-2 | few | CASSSGQTNYGYTF | TGTGCCAGCAGCTCCGGACAGACGAACTATGGCTACACCTTC
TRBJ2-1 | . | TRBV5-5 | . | CASSLSRRGEQFF | TGTGCCAGCAGCTTGAGCCGGCGGGGTGAGCAGTTCTTC
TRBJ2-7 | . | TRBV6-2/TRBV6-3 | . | CASTPSGLASYEQYF | TGTGCCAGCACCCCATCGGGGCTAGCTTCCTACGAGCAGTACTTC
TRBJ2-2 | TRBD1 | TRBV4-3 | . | CASSPTSTGGWTGELFF | TGCGCCAGCAGTCCCACGTCGACAGGGGGGTGGACCGGGGAGCTGTTTTTT
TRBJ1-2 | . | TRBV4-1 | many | CASSQVIPGDGGYTF | TGCGCCAGCAGCCAAGTCATTCCGGGGGACGGTGGCTACACCTTC
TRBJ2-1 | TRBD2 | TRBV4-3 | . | CASSQDEGGGAYNEQFF | TGCGCCAGCAGCCAAGATGAAGGCGGGGGGGCTTACAATGAGCAGTTCTTC
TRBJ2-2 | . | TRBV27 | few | CASSLDGGNTGELFF | TGTGCCAGCAGTTTGGACGGGGGGAACACCGGGGAGCTGTTTTTT
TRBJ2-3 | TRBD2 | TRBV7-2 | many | CASSWRLAGPDTQYF | TGTGCCAGCAGCTGGCGCCTAGCGGGCCCAGATACGCAGTATTTT
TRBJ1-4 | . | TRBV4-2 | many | CASSHEDRWNEKLFF | TGTGCCAGCAGCCATGAGGACCGCTGGAATGAAAAACTGTTTTTT
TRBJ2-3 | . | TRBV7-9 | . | CASSTPRVDTQYF | TGTGCCAGCAGCACCCCGCGCGTCGATACGCAGTATTTT
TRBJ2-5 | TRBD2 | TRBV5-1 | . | CASSFPSGAQETQYF | TGCGCCAGCAGCTTCCCTAGCGGGGCACAAGAGACCCAGTACTTC
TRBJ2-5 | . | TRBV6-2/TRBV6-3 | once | CASSPPGVQETQYF | TGTGCCAGCAGCCCTCCTGGGGTACAAGAGACCCAGTACTTC
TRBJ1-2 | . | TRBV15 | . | CATSTGTAYGYTF | TGTGCCACCAGCACGGGGACCGCCTATGGCTACACCTTC
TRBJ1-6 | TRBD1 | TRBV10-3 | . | CATRTGRNSPLHF | TGTGCCACCAGGACAGGGAGAAATTCACCCCTCCACTTT
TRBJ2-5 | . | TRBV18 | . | CASSPGHTQETQYF | TGTGCCAGCTCACCCGGACACACCCAAGAGACCCAGTACTTC
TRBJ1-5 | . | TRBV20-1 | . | CSARVSGRSQPQHF | TGCAGTGCTAGAGTGTCGGGTCGCAGTCAGCCCCAGCATTTT